This entry lists 20 T cell receptor beta chains sequenced from one sample in a study of blood T cell repertoires in COVID-19. Libraries were prepared by immunoSEQ multiplex PCR; TCRdb keeps only in-frame clonotypes and omits some of them. Among around 250,000 clones listed, about 83% were seen once. The material sequenced was peripheral blood. The receptors come from a man older than 75 with acute or convalescent COVID-19.

V is TRBV7-3 and J is TRBJ1-1; D might be TRBD1 (5 bases). V lost 5 bases to trimming and J lost 1 base, with 14 bases between them. CDR1 and CDR2 (germline): SGHTA, FQGTGA. The CDR3 consists of 15 residues. CDR3 DNA sequence: TGTGCCAGCAGCGCTTCAGGGAGGCGGAACACTGAAGCTTTCTTT. Translated, it gives CASSASGRRNTEAFF.

CDR3 amino acids: CATSRGEDRVSTEAFF. In DNA, the CDR3 is TGTGCCACCAGCAGAGGAGAAGACAGGGTCTCCACTGAAGCTTTCTTT. This chain joins TRBV15 and TRBJ1-1, with 7 bases fitting TRBD1. Germline V CDR1 and CDR2: LNHNV, YYDKDF (reference sequence). The ends lost 1 base at V and 4 bases at J; junction bases unmatched: 9. The CDR3 loop spans 16 amino acids.

The rearrangement joins TRBV3-1 (or the pseudogene TRBV3-2) to TRBJ2-6; 8 bases align to TRBD2. V dropped 3 bases and J dropped 1; count of bases not matched to a gene: 8. Germline lookup yields CDR1 LGHDT and CDR2 YNNKEL (reference sequence). This CDR3 contains 18 residues. The CDR3 loop is CASSQARLAGSGANVLTF. In DNA, the CDR3 is TGTGCCAGCAGCCAGGCCAGGCTAGCGGGTTCTGGGGCCAACGTCCTGACTTTC.

This clone has just a few counts. The DNA for the CDR3 is TGTGCCAGCAGTATGACTAGCGGGACCTACGAGCAGTACTTC. Residues: CASSMTSGTYEQYF. J is TRBJ2-7 and V is TRBV5-8; 11 bases agree with TRBD2. The junction had 3 bases not matched to a gene; V was cut back by 5 bases and J by 2 bases. CDR1 is SGHTS, CDR2 YDEGEE, per germline. The CDR3 extends over 14 amino acids.

The chain uses TRBV11-2 and TRBJ1-5; D possibly corresponds to TRBD1 (5 bases). The V end was cut by 0 bases, the J end by 6 bases, with 9 bases between. CDR3 length equals 14 residues. CDR1 and CDR2 from the germline V gene are SGHAT and FQNNGV. The CDR3 nucleotides are TGTGCCAGCAGCTTAGATTCAGGGTTTCAGCCCCAGCATTTT. This translates into CASSLDSGFQPQHF.

The J gene is TRBJ2-5, the V gene TRBV24-1; no definite D call. The CDR3 runs 15 residues. The germline V gene has CDR1 KGHDR and CDR2 SFDVKD. Trimming removed 3 bases at V and 5 bases at J, with 15 bases between. CDR3 amino acids: CATSDPRGPGETQYF. The CDR3 DNA is TGTGCCACCAGTGATCCTCGTGGGCCTGGGGAGACCCAGTACTTC.

The chain carries TRBV18 and TRBJ2-1; tentative D call: TRBD2 (6 bases). Germline V gives CDR1 KGHSH, CDR2 LQKENI. The CDR3 totals 15 residues. Deletions cut 3 bases from V and 1 base from J, with 10 bases between. The CDR3 loop is CASSPGSRSYNEQFF. The CDR3 nucleotides are TGTGCCAGCTCACCCGGGAGTCGGTCCTACAATGAGCAGTTCTTC.

The gene calls are TRBV29-1 and TRBJ1-2; maybe TRBD1 (6 bases). CDR1 and CDR2 (germline): SQVTM, ANQGSEA. The V and J ends lost 7 bases and 4 bases respectively, with 13 bases between them. The CDR3 has 12 residues. The CDR3 sequence is CSARTEFYGYTF. As DNA, the CDR3 is TGCAGCGCGAGGACAGAATTCTATGGCTACACCTTC.

This clone was seen only once. The chain combines TRBV3-1 (or the pseudogene TRBV3-2) with TRBJ2-3; 14 bases map to TRBD2. J gave up 5 bases and V 6 bases, and 4 bases lay outside the gene matches. The V gene's germline CDR1 is LGHDT and CDR2 YNNKEL (reference sequence). CDR3 size: 15 residues. CDR3 sequence reads: CASRGTSGSIDTQYF. CDR3 in DNA: TGTGCCAGCAGGGGGACTAGCGGGAGTATAGATACGCAGTATTTT.

This clone was observed once. This chain connects TRBV29-1 to TRBJ1-2; TRBD1 might be the D (5 bases). The V and J ends lost 3 bases and 0 bases respectively, with 20 bases between them. CDR1 is SQVTM, CDR2 ANQGSEA, per germline. This CDR3 spans 17 amino acids. The DNA for the CDR3 is TGCAGCGTTGATTTTGGGGCACTTCGGCCCACTAACTATGGCTACACCTTC. This sequence encodes CSVDFGALRPTNYGYTF.

This chain joins TRBV28 and TRBJ2-7; the match to TRBD1 covers 7 bases. Trimming at V came to 6 bases and at J to 3 bases, leaving 5 bases not matched to a gene. The germline V gene encodes CDR1 MDHEN and CDR2 SYDVKM. This CDR3 is 13 amino acids long. CDR3 DNA sequence: TGTGCCAGCAGGTCGACAGGGAACTACGAGCAGTACTTC. It translates to CASRSTGNYEQYF.

The gene calls are TRBV4-1 and TRBJ2-3; the D gene is possibly TRBD2 (6 bases). Looked up from germline, CDR1 is MGHRA and CDR2 is YSYEKL. The CDR3 has 19 residues. V shed 2 bases and J shed 5 bases, with 26 bases lying between them. The CDR3, as DNA: TGCGCCAGCAGCCAAATCCCTTTGACCGGACTACATTTTCTAGATACGCAGTATTTT. It translates to CASSQIPLTGLHFLDTQYF.

As DNA, the CDR3 is TGTGCCAGCAGTTACTCGACCGGGCAGGGGGGCTACACCTTC. It translates to CASSYSTGQGGYTF. The gene calls are TRBV6-5 and TRBJ1-2, with D possibly being TRBD1 (6 bases). Germline V lookup: CDR1 MNHEY, CDR2 SVGAGI. CDR3 length: 14 amino acids. Trimming removed 0 bases at V and 8 bases at J, with 13 bases between.

The chain combines TRBV7-3 with TRBJ2-2; 11 bases align to TRBD2. The germline V gene has CDR1 SGHTA and CDR2 FQGTGA. Losses at the gene ends were 3 bases for V and 4 bases for J; bases not matched to a gene: 7. CDR3 length: 17 residues. The CDR3 is CASSLRLAGLGTGELFF. Written as DNA, the CDR3 is TGTGCCAGCAGCTTGAGACTAGCGGGACTCGGCACCGGGGAGCTGTTTTTT.

Comment on this clone: The same CDR3 can be traced to other DNA sequences in this sample. The rearrangement links TRBV5-8 to TRBJ1-6; 9 bases agree with TRBD1. CDR3 length: 15 residues. J lost 6 bases, V lost 0 bases, and 1 base had no gene match. Germline-derived CDR1 and CDR2 are SGHTS and YDEGEE. The CDR3 spells CASSLGDRANSPLHF. The CDR3 bases are TGTGCCAGCAGCTTGGGGGACAGGGCTAATTCACCCCTCCACTTT.

The rearrangement links TRBV3-1 (or the pseudogene TRBV3-2) to TRBJ1-2; D ambiguous. The germline V gene encodes CDR1 LGHDT and CDR2 YNNKEL (reference sequence). The CDR3 is made up of 14 amino acids. V was clipped by 3 bases and J by 6 bases, with 14 bases between them. CDR3 nucleotide sequence: TGTGCCAGCAGCCATCTACGGGCGGGAAATGGCTACACCTTC. Translating it yields CASSHLRAGNGYTF.

The chain joins TRBV5-5 to TRBJ2-3; 10 nucleotides agree with TRBD2. CDR3 size: 19 residues. The germline V gene encodes CDR1 SGHKS and CDR2 YYEKEE (reference sequence). V was clipped by 0 bases and J by 0 bases; unmatched bases: 10. CDR3 protein: CASSLGLAGAATSTDTQYF. Here the CDR3 DNA reads TGTGCCAGCAGCTTGGGGCTAGCGGGGGCCGCTACTAGCACAGATACGCAGTATTTT.

J is TRBJ2-1 and V is TRBV10-3, with 7 bases lining up with TRBD2. Germline values: CDR1 ENHRY, CDR2 SYGVKD. V shed 6 bases and J 4 bases; nucleotides not matched to a gene: 9. The CDR3 is 15 amino acids. In DNA, the CDR3 is TGTGCCATCAGAGAGCGGGGAGTGGGGTACAATGAGCAGTTCTTC. Protein product: CAIRERGVGYNEQFF.

In its sample, this clone was seen a few times. The CDR3 bases are TGTGCCAGCAGCTTCCGGACAGTCTCTGGAAACACCATATATTTT. This sequence encodes CASSFRTVSGNTIYF. The chain recombines TRBV5-6 with TRBJ1-3; possible D gene TRBD1, 6 bases. Between the trimmed V and J ends, which lost 2 bases and 0 bases, there was a span of 9 bases. Germline loops: CDR1 SGHDT, CDR2 YYEEEE. The CDR3 loop spans 15 amino acids.

The gene calls are TRBV3-1 (or the pseudogene TRBV3-2) and TRBJ1-6; D not resolved. The ends were cut back, 3 bases at V and 4 bases at J, with 4 bases in the middle. The CDR3 is 13 residues long. Per germline, CDR1 LGHDT and CDR2 YNNKEL (reference sequence). CDR3 loop: CASSHMYNSPLHF. The CDR3 DNA follows: TGTGCCAGCAGCCATATGTATAATTCACCCCTCCACTTT.